This is a list of T cell receptor beta chains from one sample in a study of cytomegalovirus exposure and HLA in healthy donors. TCRdb's table, derived via immunoSEQ multiplex PCR, lists solely in-frame clones and lacks some. The top ten clones hold less than 4% of a sample with approximately 170,000 clones, 70% to 75% of them seen once. The material sequenced was PBMCs. Source of these receptors: a woman in her 30s in good health and CMV-seropositive. The CDR3 runs from the conserved cysteine through the conserved F or W. The order of the fields is clone size, D gene, J gene, V gene, CDR3 protein, CDR3 DNA. D genes are given only for firm matches. Rows may omit the clone size; those that give it use once, few, many or a size class.

.	TRBD2	TRBJ2-7	TRBV29-1	CSVETSVYEQYF	TGCAGCGTTGAGACTAGCGTCTACGAGCAGTACTTC
.	.	TRBJ1-1	TRBV10-2	CASKGLTLNTEAFF	TGCGCCAGCAAGGGACTGACCTTGAACACTGAAGCTTTCTTT
.	.	TRBJ2-1	TRBV6-6	CASSYEGGVNEQFF	TGTGCCAGCAGTTACGAAGGGGGGGTGAATGAGCAGTTCTTC
.	TRBD2	TRBJ2-5	TRBV28	CASTTSGNRRETQYF	TGTGCCAGCACCACGAGCGGGAATAGAAGAGAGACCCAGTACTTC
few	TRBD1	TRBJ2-1	TRBV29-1	CSVWGQVNEQFF	TGCAGCGTGTGGGGACAGGTAAATGAGCAGTTCTTC
.	TRBD1	TRBJ2-3	TRBV5-1	CASSLGTGGRGQYF	TGCGCCAGCAGCCTCGGGACAGGGGGCCGTGGGCAGTATTTT
few	TRBD1	TRBJ1-6	TRBV28	CASITTWTGDNSPLHF	TGTGCCAGCATTACTACTTGGACAGGAGATAATTCACCCCTCCACTTT
once	.	TRBJ2-5	TRBV27	CASSYTTGGAETQYF	TGTGCCAGCAGCTATACTACAGGGGGGGCAGAGACCCAGTACTTC
.	TRBD2	TRBJ2-5	TRBV14	CASSQAGLERYF	TGTGCCAGCAGCCAAGCGGGACTAGAGAGGTACTTC
.	.	TRBJ2-7	TRBV6-4	CASSDSGSYSYEQYF	TGTGCCAGCAGTGACTCGGGGAGTTACTCCTACGAGCAGTACTTC
.	.	TRBJ1-1	TRBV28	CASSPRRLRNTEAFF	TGTGCCAGCAGTCCCCGAAGACTGAGGAACACTGAAGCTTTCTTT
.	TRBD1	TRBJ1-3	TRBV6-5	CASSYALTGGNTIYF	TGTGCCAGCAGTTACGCCTTGACAGGGGGAAACACCATATATTTT
.	TRBD1	TRBJ1-1	TRBV28	CASSWWGQVDTEAFF	TGTGCCAGCAGTTGGTGGGGACAGGTCGACACTGAAGCTTTCTTT
.	TRBD1	TRBJ2-2	TRBV6-6	CASSREGANTGELFF	TGTGCCAGCAGCCGCGAGGGGGCCAACACCGGGGAGCTGTTTTTT
.	TRBD2	TRBJ2-7	TRBV9	CASTPGSSGRSGEQYF	TGTGCCAGCACCCCCGGGAGTAGCGGGAGGTCAGGGGAGCAGTACTTC
.	.	TRBJ1-2	TRBV18	CASSPPGQSHGYTF	TGTGCCAGCTCACCTCCCGGACAGAGCCATGGCTACACCTTC
.	TRBD2	TRBJ2-1	TRBV25-1	CASSPGTSGSGEQFF	TGTGCCAGCAGCCCCGGGACTAGCGGGAGCGGGGAGCAGTTCTTC
.	TRBD2	TRBJ2-1	TRBV4-1	CASSQDSGSAYNEQFF	TGCGCCAGCAGCCAAGATAGCGGGAGTGCTTACAATGAGCAGTTCTTC
.	TRBD1	TRBJ1-2	TRBV28	CASTQDRGGYTF	TGTGCCAGCACTCAAGACAGGGGGGGCTACACCTTC
few	.	TRBJ1-5	TRBV7-9	CASSLPGYQPQHF	TGTGCCAGCAGCTTACCAGGGTATCAGCCCCAGCATTTT
few	TRBD1	TRBJ2-2	TRBV12-5	CASGLSGGHTGELFF	TGTGCTAGTGGTTTGTCAGGGGGACACACCGGGGAGCTGTTTTTT
.	TRBD1	TRBJ1-5	TRBV12-5	CASGTGGDNQPQHF	TGTGCTAGTGGAACAGGGGGAGACAATCAGCCCCAGCATTTT
.	.	TRBJ2-7	TRBV5-5	CASSILDRGSYEQYF	TGTGCCAGCAGCATTCTCGATAGGGGATCCTACGAGCAGTACTTC
.	TRBD1	TRBJ1-2	TRBV2	CASSEGVRDRYYGYTF	TGTGCCAGCAGTGAAGGGGTCCGGGACAGATACTATGGCTACACCTTC
.	.	TRBJ1-1	TRBV19	CASSRTRVAEAFF	TGTGCCAGTAGTAGGACTCGGGTCGCTGAAGCTTTCTTT
.	.	TRBJ2-7	TRBV19	CASSMTAGYEQYF	TGTGCCAGTAGTATGACAGCCGGCTACGAGCAGTACTTC
many	TRBD2	TRBJ2-7	TRBV28	CASSLIAGSHEQYF	TGTGCCAGCAGTTTGATAGCGGGCTCCCACGAGCAGTACTTC
.	.	TRBJ2-3	TRBV19	CASSIDLAPSTDTQYF	TGTGCCAGTAGTATTGATTTAGCGCCTAGCACAGATACGCAGTATTTT
.	.	TRBJ2-7	TRBV21-1	CASSKVPSGISPYEQYF	TGTGCCAGCAGCAAAGTACCTAGCGGGATCTCCCCCTACGAGCAGTACTTC
once	.	TRBJ1-1	TRBV4-1	CASSRHGANTEAFF	TGCGCCAGCAGCCGCCATGGGGCGAACACTGAAGCTTTCTTT
.	TRBD1	TRBJ2-1	TRBV5-1	CASSILTGGSEQFF	TGCGCCAGCAGCATACTGACAGGGGGCAGTGAGCAGTTCTTC
.	.	TRBJ1-2	TRBV5-4	CASSYFGQYGYTF	TGTGCCAGCAGCTATTTCGGACAGTATGGCTACACCTTC
.	TRBD1	TRBJ1-1	TRBV19	CASMEATGATEAFF	TGTGCCAGTATGGAGGCTACAGGGGCCACTGAAGCTTTCTTT
.	.	TRBJ1-1	TRBV5-1	CASSFDGIDTEAFF	TGCGCCAGCAGTTTCGACGGGATCGACACTGAAGCTTTCTTT
.	TRBD1	TRBJ1-1	TRBV5-1	CASNSKYRGKNTEAFF	TGCGCCAGCAACTCTAAATACAGGGGGAAGAACACTGAAGCTTTCTTT
once	.	TRBJ2-1	TRBV4-1	CASSQAGRRNEQFF	TGCGCCAGCAGCCAAGCAGGGAGGAGGAATGAGCAGTTCTTC
few	TRBD1	TRBJ2-6	TRBV5-1	CASSLTTGGSGANVLTF	TGCGCCAGCAGCTTAACAACAGGGGGTTCTGGGGCCAACGTCCTGACTTTC
.	.	TRBJ2-7	TRBV29-1	CSVHGQSSYEQYF	TGCAGCGTTCACGGACAGAGCTCCTACGAGCAGTACTTC
few	.	TRBJ2-1	TRBV14	CASSQDLWREQFF	TGTGCCAGCAGCCAAGATCTTTGGAGAGAGCAGTTCTTC
.	.	TRBJ1-5	TRBV6-1	CASSEALGWGAGNQPQHF	TGTGCCAGCAGTGAAGCCCTGGGATGGGGCGCGGGCAATCAGCCCCAGCATTTT
.	.	TRBJ1-3	TRBV6-1	CASSEAPENTIYF	TGTGCCAGCAGTGAAGCCCCCGAGAACACCATATATTTT
.	.	TRBJ1-1	TRBV6-5	CASSPPGTNTEAFF	TGTGCCAGCAGTCCCCCGGGTACGAACACTGAAGCTTTCTTT
.	.	TRBJ1-5	TRBV6-1	CASRGGGGNQPQHF	TGTGCCAGCAGAGGGGGTGGGGGAAATCAGCCCCAGCATTTT
.	.	TRBJ2-7	TRBV2	CASSVVLQAQF	TGTGCCAGCAGTGTGGTGCTTCAGGCCCAATTC
.	.	TRBJ1-2	TRBV19	CASSISGLNSNYGYTF	TGTGCCAGTAGTATATCGGGACTAAATTCTAACTATGGCTACACCTTC
.	.	TRBJ2-1	TRBV5-8	CASSPRLVSYNEQFF	TGTGCCAGCAGCCCTCGACTAGTGAGCTACAATGAGCAGTTCTTC
.	.	TRBJ1-1	TRBV19	CASSIGPRRTEAFF	TGTGCCAGTAGTATTGGGCCGAGGAGGACTGAAGCTTTCTTT